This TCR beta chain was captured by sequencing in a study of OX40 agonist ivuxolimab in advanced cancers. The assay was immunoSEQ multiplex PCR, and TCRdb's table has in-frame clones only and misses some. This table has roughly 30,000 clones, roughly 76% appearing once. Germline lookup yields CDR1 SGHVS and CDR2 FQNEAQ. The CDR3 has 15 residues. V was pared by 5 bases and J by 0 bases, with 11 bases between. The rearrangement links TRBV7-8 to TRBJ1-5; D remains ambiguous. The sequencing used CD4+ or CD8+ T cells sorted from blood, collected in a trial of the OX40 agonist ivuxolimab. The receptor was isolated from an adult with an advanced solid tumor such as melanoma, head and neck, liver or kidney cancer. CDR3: CASSRTMDSNQPQHF. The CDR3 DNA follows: TGTGCCAGCAGCCGTACCATGGATAGCAATCAGCCCCAGCATTTT.